The 23 T cell receptor beta chains below come from one sample, sequenced in a study of blood T cell repertoires in COVID-19 (dated by TCRdb to the early 2020s). The library was built by means of the immunoSEQ multiplex PCR assay. TCRdb took over this immuneACCESS table, retaining in-frame rearrangements with V and J assigned. Such tables are incomplete; in checked studies, under half of the missing clones stem from an unresolved V gene, and the remainder is unexplained. Present in this sample are about 160,000 clones, under 90% of which were seen just once. The top ten clonotypes cover roughly a fifth of the sample. The source material was peripheral blood. These receptors came from a woman older than 75 with acute or convalescent COVID-19.

The chain couples TRBV5-6 to TRBJ1-3; D remains unclear. The CDR3 is 13 amino acids. CDR1 SGHDT and CDR2 YYEEEE come from the germline V gene. V lost 5 bases, J lost 0 bases, and 6 bases lay in between. CDR3 sequence reads: CASSSGSGNTIYF. For the CDR3, the DNA is TGTGCCAGCAGTTCCGGCTCTGGAAACACCATATATTTT.

The chain joins TRBV4-1 to TRBJ2-7; D gene uncertain. CDR3 length: 15 residues. Germline values: CDR1 MGHRA, CDR2 YSYEKL. Trimming removed 4 bases at V and 2 bases at J, with 15 bases between. This chain's CDR3 is CASSLRPWAPYEQYF. DNA of the CDR3: TGCGCCAGCAGCCTTCGACCCTGGGCCCCCTACGAGCAGTACTTC.

The chain joins TRBV18 to TRBJ2-5, with unresolved D. From germline, CDR1 is KGHSH and CDR2 LQKENI. There are 11 residues in the CDR3. Trimming took off 11 bases at V and 3 bases at J, with 10 bases between the two ends. The CDR3: CAAGVEETQYF. The CDR3 bases are TGTGCCGCTGGAGTGGAAGAGACCCAGTACTTC.

This chain uses TRBV5-1 with TRBJ1-2; D might be TRBD1 (6 bases). CDR1 SGHRS and CDR2 YFSETQ come from the germline V gene. The CDR3 has 13 residues. V was shortened by 4 bases and J by 1 base, with 8 bases between the two germline ends. CDR3 in amino acids: CASSKDSNYGYTF. In nucleotides, the CDR3 is TGCGCCAGCAGCAAGGACAGTAACTATGGCTACACCTTC. Full variable domain (remainder filled in from reference TRBV5-1 and TRBJ1-2): KAGVTQTPRYLIKTRGQQVTLSCSPISGHRSVSWYQQTPGQGLQFLFEYFSETQRNKGNFPGRFSGRQFSNSRSEMNVSTLELGDSALYLCASSKDSNYGYTFGSGTRLTVV.

CDR3: CASSSQGGGLFF. The CDR3 DNA sequence: TGTGCCAGCAGCTCTCAGGGAGGTGGGCTGTTTTTT. The chain couples TRBV7-2 to TRBJ1-4; tentatively, D is TRBD1 (5 bases). This CDR3 comprises 12 residues. V was trimmed by 4 bases and J by 14 bases, leaving 14 bases between them. CDR1 is SGHTA, CDR2 FQGNSA, per germline.

There are a few counts of this clone. This rearrangement joins TRBV20-1 to TRBJ1-4; 7 bases map to TRBD1. From germline, CDR1 is DFQATT and CDR2 SNEGSKA (reference sequence). V dropped 3 bases and J dropped 3; count of bases not matched to a gene: 4. The length of the CDR3 is 14 residues. The chain's CDR3 is CSASRGQPNEKLFF. Here the CDR3 DNA reads TGCAGTGCTAGTAGGGGACAGCCTAATGAAAAACTGTTTTTT.

V is TRBV14 and J is TRBJ2-7; D is unresolved. Trimming removed 1 base at V and 5 bases at J, with 9 bases between. CDR3 length: 13 amino acids. Germline V gene sequence: CDR1 SGHDN, CDR2 FVKESK. The CDR3 loop is CASSQALGHEQYF. The CDR3 DNA follows: TGTGCCAGCAGCCAAGCTCTGGGCCACGAGCAGTACTTC.

The V call is TRBV28, the J call TRBJ1-4; D uncertain. Germline V CDR1 and CDR2: MDHEN, SYDVKM. The CDR3 is 13 amino acids. V lost 8 bases, J lost 4 bases, and 11 bases lay in between. As DNA, the CDR3 is TGTGCCAGCGGGCTGGATCTTAATGAAAAACTGTTTTTT. Protein: CASGLDLNEKLFF.

The V gene is TRBV18, the J gene TRBJ2-7, with 7 positions matching TRBD1. CDR3 length: 16 residues. The V and J ends lost 2 bases and 2 bases, in that order; junction bases with no gene match: 9. Germline V gene data show CDR1 as KGHSH and CDR2 as LQKENI. Here the CDR3 reads CASSPSRDSVTYEQYF. CDR3 in DNA: TGTGCCAGCTCACCAAGCCGGGACAGTGTTACCTACGAGCAGTACTTC.

V usage is TRBV5-6 and J usage is TRBJ2-2, with D maybe TRBD2 (6 bases). Germline CDR1 and CDR2: SGHDT and YYEEEE. The V gene lost 4 bases and the J gene lost 2 bases, with 21 bases spanning the gap. The CDR3 length is 18 residues. The CDR3 region is CASSPRGTSYLNTGELFF. The DNA of the CDR3 is TGTGCCAGCAGCCCCCGGGGGACCTCTTATTTAAACACCGGGGAGCTGTTTTTT.

The chain recombines TRBV19 with TRBJ2-1; 10 bases are shared with TRBD2. This CDR3 contains 16 residues. Trimming removed 0 bases from V and 4 bases from J; junction bases left unmatched: 3. Germline values: CDR1 LNHDA, CDR2 SQIVND (reference sequence). CDR3 nucleotides: TGTGCCAGTAGTATAGACGGACTAGCGGAGTACAATGAGCAGTTCTTC. Translating it yields CASSIDGLAEYNEQFF. The full variable domain, with the rest looked up from reference TRBV19 and TRBJ2-1, is DGGITQSPKYLFRKEGQNVTLSCEQNLNHDAMYWYRQDPGQGLRLIYYSQIVNDFQKGDIAEGYSVSREKKESFPLTVTSAQKNPTAFYLCASSIDGLAEYNEQFFGPGTRLTVL.

The chain employs TRBV19 and TRBJ1-2, with 8 bases fitting TRBD1. V lost 5 bases, J lost 7 bases, and 12 bases stayed unmatched. Germline V gives CDR1 LNHDA, CDR2 SQIVND (reference sequence). The CDR3 length is 15 residues. The CDR3 region has the DNA TGTGCCAGTAGTCAACGGACAGGGTCGGTGGGTGGCTACACCTTC. Protein product: CASSQRTGSVGGYTF. The full variable domain, with the rest looked up from reference TRBV19 and TRBJ1-2, is DGGITQSPKYLFRKEGQNVTLSCEQNLNHDAMYWYRQDPGQGLRLIYYSQIVNDFQKGDIAEGYSVSREKKESFPLTVTSAQKNPTAFYLCASSQRTGSVGGYTFGSGTRLTVV.

The V gene is TRBV5-5, the J gene TRBJ1-2; weak D call: TRBD1 (5 bases). The V and J ends lost 4 bases and 6 bases respectively, with 19 bases between them. This CDR3 spans 15 amino acids. Germline V gene data show CDR1 as SGHKS and CDR2 as YYEKEE (reference sequence). CDR3 nucleotide sequence: TGTGCCAGCAGCCCCGACAGTATCCGTCGAAATGGCTACACCTTC. Its translation: CASSPDSIRRNGYTF.

The chain joins TRBV28 to TRBJ2-2, with D tentatively TRBD2 (7 bases). The V end was cut by 7 bases, the J end by 2 bases, with 23 bases between. The CDR3 contains 18 residues. Germline V lookup: CDR1 MDHEN, CDR2 SYDVKM. DNA of the CDR3: TGTGCCAGCATCCCTAACGGGGGGCGCCTGGGAAACACCGGGGAGCTGTTTTTT. It codes for CASIPNGGRLGNTGELFF.

This clone was picked up one time. The gene calls are TRBV19 and TRBJ2-7; 9 nucleotides align to TRBD2. The V and J ends lost 9 bases and 0 bases, in that order; junction bases with no gene match: 9. Germline values: CDR1 LNHDA, CDR2 SQIVND (reference sequence). The CDR3 length is 15 residues. CDR3 sequence reads: CASNAGGDISYEQYF. As DNA, the CDR3 is TGTGCCAGCAATGCGGGGGGGGACATCTCCTACGAGCAGTACTTC.

This clone was recorded once. The gene calls are TRBV7-9 and TRBJ2-5, with a tentative D call TRBD2 (6 bases). V was shortened by 3 bases and J by 7 bases, with 15 bases between the two germline ends. Germline V gives CDR1 SEHNR, CDR2 FQNEAQ (reference sequence). The CDR3 has 14 residues. CDR3 DNA sequence: TGTGCCAGCAGCTTCGATGGGGGGTCTAGGACCCAGTACTTC. Residues: CASSFDGGSRTQYF.

The V and J genes are TRBV6-5 and TRBJ1-2; possible D gene TRBD1, 5 bases. The CDR3 contains 16 residues. V lost 0 bases and J 8 bases, leaving 19 bases between the germline ends. Germline loops: CDR1 MNHEY, CDR2 SVGAGI. CDR3 protein: CASSYSSIIAGVGYTF. For the CDR3, the DNA is TGTGCCAGCAGTTACTCGAGTATTATAGCGGGGGTAGGCTACACCTTC.

This sequence joins TRBV6-5 and TRBJ2-2; the match to TRBD1 covers 7 bases. The CDR3 contains 13 residues. J was trimmed by 6 bases and V by 8 bases; bases with no gene match: 6. Germline V CDR1 and CDR2: MNHEY, SVGAGI. CDR3 coding DNA: TGTGCCAGCTACCGGACAGGCCCCGGGGAGCTGTTTTTT. Its protein is CASYRTGPGELFF.

This clone was counted a single time. One end of the junction does not line up with germline, which may come from a read error. The rearrangement links TRBV23-1 to TRBJ1-6; 8 bases map to TRBD1. TRBV23-1 is an ORF for which the function is uncertain. The CDR3 totals 14 residues. CDR3 DNA sequence: TGCGCCAGCAGTCAATCCTTTGGGACAGGCCGCCCGAACTTT. It yields the protein CASSQSFGTGRPNF.

The genes are TRBV2 and TRBJ1-4, with D unclear. V was clipped by 2 bases and J by 8 bases, with 12 bases between them. Germline V CDR1 and CDR2: SNHLY, FYNNEI. CDR3 length: 14 residues. CDR3 bases: TGTGCCAGCAGTGAAAATGGGAGAACGGAAAAACTGTTTTTT. This sequence encodes CASSENGRTEKLFF.

The V call is TRBV30, the J call TRBJ1-1; D call uncertain. This CDR3 comprises 12 residues. The V gene lost 2 bases and the J gene lost 3 bases, with 7 bases spanning the gap. Germline assignment: CDR1 GTSNPN and CDR2 SVGIG (reference sequence). DNA of the CDR3: TGTGCCTGGAGTATTAGTGACACTGAAGCTTTCTTT. It translates to CAWSISDTEAFF.

This clone was recorded only once. The chain combines TRBV11-2 with TRBJ2-7; weak D call: TRBD1 (5 bases). This CDR3 comprises 13 residues. Trimming removed 6 bases at V and 1 base at J, with 10 bases between. CDR1 and CDR2 from the germline V gene are SGHAT and FQNNGV. This CDR3 reads CASRDKASYEQYF. In DNA form, the CDR3 reads TGTGCCAGCAGGGACAAAGCATCCTACGAGCAGTACTTC.

For this clone: At the DNA level, this CDR3 is encoded by other sequences in the same sample as well. V gene TRBV20-1 combines with J gene TRBJ2-3, with D uncertain. Germline loops: CDR1 DFQATT, CDR2 SNEGSKA (reference sequence). The CDR3 runs to 10 residues. The ends were cut back, 6 bases at V and 6 bases at J, with 7 bases in the middle. In DNA, the CDR3 is TGCAGTGCCTCTCGGGATACGCAGTATTTT. Translated: CSASRDTQYF.